Listed below are T cell receptor beta chains from one sample, sequenced in a study of CD8+CD57+ T cells in acquired aplastic anemia. One entry per CDR3 protein, called by TCRdb with MiXCR from the reads. The table lists around 180,000 distinct CDR3 sequences, around 48% of them singletons. The sample taken for sequencing was sorted CD4+, CD8+, or CD8+CD57+ T cells (not recorded which) from PBMCs. These receptors originate from a human donor with aplastic anemia. Each CDR3 is given with its conserved first and last residue. D genes are given only for firm matches. Only some rows state a clone size, as once, few, many or a class for expanded clones.

TRBV20-1	TRBJ2-7	.	TRBD2	TGCAGTGCTAGAGATCAACTAGCGGGTCTCTACGAGCAGTACTTC	CSARDQLAGLYEQYF
TRBV24-1	TRBJ2-3	many	.	TGTGCCACCAGTGATTTTTGGGCGGGCGACAGGCCGGGCACAGATACGCAGTATTTT	CATSDFWAGDRPGTDTQYF
TRBV19	TRBJ2-7	many	.	TGTGCCAGTAGTATAGCAGGGGCTTCCTACGAGCAGTACTTC	CASSIAGASYEQYF
TRBV19	TRBJ1-1	.	.	TGTGCCAGTAGTATAGGGACAGAAGCTTTCTTT	CASSIGTEAFF
TRBV5-1	TRBJ2-5	many	TRBD2	TGCGCCAGCAGCTTGGGGGCTAGCGGACAAGAGACCCAGTACTTC	CASSLGASGQETQYF
TRBV25-1	TRBJ1-6	.	TRBD1	TGTGCCGGCACTCTTGGACAGGGGAATTCACCTCTCCACTTT	CAGTLGQGNSPLHF
TRBV20-1	TRBJ1-1	many	.	TGCAGTGCTAGACAATACGGGACCCTTGAAGCTTTCTTT	CSARQYGTLEAFF
TRBV10-3	TRBJ1-2	once	.	TGTGCCATCAGTGACCAGGGTGACTATGGCTACACCTTC	CAISDQGDYGYTF
TRBV6-5	TRBJ1-6	many	.	TGTGCCAGCAGTTACTCGCTACAGGCGGGATCCCTCCACTTT	CASSYSLQAGSLHF
TRBV24-1	TRBJ2-7	.	.	TGTGCCACCAGTGAGGGTGGTTCAGGGGAGCAGTACTTC	CATSEGGSGEQYF
TRBV20-1	TRBJ2-6	.	.	TGCAGTGCCAGCGGAAGGTCATCTGGGGCCAACGTCCTGACTTTC	CSASGRSSGANVLTF
TRBV27	TRBJ2-7	.	.	TGTGCCAGCAGTTTAACCGTTGCGCCAGAGGGACCATACGAGCAGTACTTC	CASSLTVAPEGPYEQYF
TRBV10-3	TRBJ2-2	.	TRBD2	TGTGCCATCAGCCGGGGACTAGCGGGATCCGGGGAGCTGTTTTTT	CAISRGLAGSGELFF
TRBV7-9	TRBJ2-1	many	.	TGTGCCAGCAGCTTAATCGGGGAGAGCTCCTACAATGAGCAGTTCTTC	CASSLIGESSYNEQFF
TRBV20-1	TRBJ2-7	.	.	TGCAGTGCTCCGAGTCCCAGGACCTACGAGCAGTACTTC	CSAPSPRTYEQYF
TRBV10-3	TRBJ1-6	few	.	TGTGCCATCAGTGAGTCAGGGGGATCACCCCTCCACTTT	CAISESGGSPLHF
TRBV7-7	TRBJ2-2	many	TRBD2	TGTGCCAGCAGCTCGGGACTAGCGGGGAACACCGGGGAGCTGTTTTTT	CASSSGLAGNTGELFF
TRBV9	TRBJ1-4	.	TRBD1	TGTGCCAGCAGCGGACAGGGAGGGGCGAGTGAAAAACTGTTTTTT	CASSGQGGASEKLFF
TRBV15	TRBJ1-6	few	.	TGTGCCACCAGCAGAGATCGCGGGTCGATAAATTCACCCCTCCACTTT	CATSRDRGSINSPLHF
TRBV5-1	TRBJ2-2	.	.	TGCGCCAGCAGCTTGTTCACAGGGCCGAACACCGGGGAGCTGTTTTTT	CASSLFTGPNTGELFF
TRBV27	TRBJ2-7	many	.	TGTGCCAGCAGTTTACGGCGGCCGAGGAATTCCTACGAGCAGTACTTC	CASSLRRPRNSYEQYF
TRBV2	TRBJ2-7	.	TRBD1	TGTGACAGCAGAGGGCAGGGGGCTGACGAGCAGTACTTC	CDSRGQGADEQYF
TRBV20-1	TRBJ1-4	.	.	TGCAGTGCTAGAGACCGACGGAGAGATGAAAAACTGTTTTTT	CSARDRRRDEKLFF
TRBV2	TRBJ2-7	.	.	TGTGCCAGCAGTGGACGGCGAGAGAGCTCCTACGAGCAGTACTTC	CASSGRRESSYEQYF
TRBV7-9	TRBJ1-2	.	.	TGTGCCAGCAGCGTCGACGTATTTGGCTACACCTTC	CASSVDVFGYTF
TRBV2	TRBJ1-1	many	TRBD1	TGTGCCAGCAGTGAAGCCAGGACAGGGGGTCCTGAAGCTTTCTTT	CASSEARTGGPEAFF
TRBV5-1	TRBJ1-3	many	.	TGCGCCAGCAGCTTGGGAAACACTGCGCAAGGAAACACCATATATTTT	CASSLGNTAQGNTIYF
TRBV24-1	TRBJ1-6	.	.	TGTGCCACCAGTGAGGGGAATGGCAATTCACCCCTCCACTTT	CATSEGNGNSPLHF
TRBV7-9	TRBJ1-4	.	.	TGTGCCAGCAGCATACAGGGACATGAAAAACTGTTTTTT	CASSIQGHEKLFF
TRBV24-1	TRBJ2-3	.	.	TGTGCCACCAGTGATGCCGGCGCCCAGGCGCAGTATTTT	CATSDAGAQAQYF
TRBV20-1	TRBJ2-3	.	.	TGCAGTGCTGAGATTCCGGGTACGCAGTATTTT	CSAEIPGTQYF
TRBV24-1	TRBJ2-1	few	.	TGTGCCACCAGTGATTTAGCGACGACCAGCTCCTACAATGAGCAGTTCTTC	CATSDLATTSSYNEQFF
TRBV15	TRBJ1-2	.	.	TGTGCCACCAGCACCCCAAGCAGGGTTAGAGGTGTCGGCTACACCTTC	CATSTPSRVRGVGYTF
TRBV15	TRBJ1-3	.	.	TGTGCCACCAGCAGCCACCGGGGGAACACCATATATTTT	CATSSHRGNTIYF
TRBV27	TRBJ2-1	.	.	TGTGCCAGCAGTTTTCGACCGGCAAGTAGCTACAATGAGCAGTTCTTC	CASSFRPASSYNEQFF
TRBV19	TRBJ1-5	.	TRBD1	TGTGCCAGTAGTACAACAGGGGTAACACAGCCCCAGCATTTT	CASSTTGVTQPQHF
TRBV5-8	TRBJ2-7	.	TRBD1	TGTGCCAGCAGTTATGGACAGGCCATGAACCAGTACTTC	CASSYGQAMNQYF
TRBV25-1	TRBJ2-7	.	.	TGTGCCAGCAGGACGACAGGGAGGGCCGGAGAGCAGTACTTC	CASRTTGRAGEQYF
TRBV19	TRBJ1-5	many	.	TGTGCCAGTAGTATAGATTTGGTCCAGGGAGGTCAGCCCCAGCATTTT	CASSIDLVQGGQPQHF
TRBV5-5	TRBJ2-7	.	.	TGTGCCAGCAGCTTGCAACCCAGCTACGAGCAGTACTTC	CASSLQPSYEQYF
TRBV15	TRBJ2-7	.	.	TGTGCCACCAGCTCGACGGAGAACGGCGAGCAGTACTTC	CATSSTENGEQYF
TRBV5-1	TRBJ2-5	many	.	TGCGCCAGCAGCTTGGAGTTTCAGGGATCAGAGACCCAGTACTTC	CASSLEFQGSETQYF
TRBV2	TRBJ1-6	few	.	TGTGCCAGCGGTGTATACACCACTTCACCCCTCCACTTT	CASGVYTTSPLHF
TRBV7-2	TRBJ2-2	many	.	TGTGCCAGCAGCTTAGTCTCTAGCAGTAACGGGGAGCTGTTTTTT	CASSLVSSSNGELFF
TRBV29-1	TRBJ2-1	.	.	TGCAGCGTTGGCGAAGCGCCCAGCTCCTACAATGAGCAGTTCTTC	CSVGEAPSSYNEQFF
TRBV4-1	TRBJ1-1	many	TRBD1	TGCGCCAGCAGCCAAGACGGGACAGTATGGAACACTGAAGCTTTCTTT	CASSQDGTVWNTEAFF
TRBV5-1	TRBJ2-2	.	TRBD1	TGCGCCAGCAGCGCCTGGACAGGAAACACCGGGGAGCTGTTTTTT	CASSAWTGNTGELFF
TRBV20-1	TRBJ2-1	many	.	TGCAGTGCTAGCCCTGACGGACAACGGTACAATGAGCAGTTCTTC	CSASPDGQRYNEQFF
TRBV7-2	TRBJ2-7	.	TRBD1	TGTGCCAGCACCATAACCGGGACAGTTGACGAGCAGTACTTC	CASTITGTVDEQYF
TRBV11-2	TRBJ1-2	.	.	TGTGCCAGCACCAAGGGCCCGACGCAGAAGCTTAACTGTGGCTACACCTTC	CASTKGPTQKLNCGYTF
TRBV2	TRBJ2-3	.	.	TGTGCCAGCAATCAGCTAGGGGGGACAACAGATACGCAGTATTTT	CASNQLGGTTDTQYF